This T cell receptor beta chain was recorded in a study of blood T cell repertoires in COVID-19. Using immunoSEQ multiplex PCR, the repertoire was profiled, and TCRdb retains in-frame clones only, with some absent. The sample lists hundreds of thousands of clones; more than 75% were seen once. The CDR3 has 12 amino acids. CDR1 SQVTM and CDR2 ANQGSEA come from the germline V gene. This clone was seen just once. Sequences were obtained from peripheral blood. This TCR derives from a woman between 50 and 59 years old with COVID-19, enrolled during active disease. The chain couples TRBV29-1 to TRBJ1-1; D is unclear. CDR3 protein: CSGDSTGTEAFF. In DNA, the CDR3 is TGCAGTGGAGATTCAACCGGGACTGAAGCTTTCTTT.